The 26 T cell receptor beta chains below come from one sample, sequenced in a study of cytotoxic CD8 clonotypes in ibrutinib-treated CLL. Using immunoSEQ multiplex PCR, the repertoire was profiled, and TCRdb retains in-frame clones only, with some absent. This sample has about 57,000 clones, with around 60% found just once. The material was PBMCs, obtained after 24 months of ibrutinib treatment. The source of these receptors is a human donor with chronic lymphocytic leukemia.

This clone showed up just a few times. One junction end does not reproduce the germline sequence, and a read error may be involved. V usage is TRBV7-9 and J usage is TRBJ2-1, with TRBD1 identical over 7 bases. CDR1 and CDR2 from the germline V gene are SEHNR and FQNEAQ (reference sequence). CDR3 size: 12 residues. The CDR3 is CASSLQVGQRVF. The CDR3 DNA reads TGTGCCAGCAGCTTACAGGTGGGACAGAGGGTCTTC.

The rearrangement joins TRBV28 to TRBJ2-3; D gene ambiguous. CDR3 length equals 13 residues. Germline V gene data show CDR1 as MDHEN and CDR2 as SYDVKM. Trimming shortened V by 6 bases and J by 10 bases, and 17 bases separated the two germline ends. CDR3: CASSPENQDAQYF. CDR3 nucleotide sequence: TGTGCCAGCAGCCCCGAGAATCAGGACGCGCAGTATTTT. Filled out from reference TRBV28 and TRBJ2-3, the complete variable domain reads DVKVTQSSRYLVKRTGEKVFLECVQDMDHENMFWYRQDPGLGLRLIYFSYDVKMKEKGDIPEGYSVSREKKERFSLILESASTNQTSMYLCASSPENQDAQYFGPGTRLTVL.

This clone was seen at least ten times. The chain joins TRBV5-1 to TRBJ2-5; 10 bases map to TRBD1. The CDR3 totals 16 residues. V lost 1 base and J lost 0; bases outside the gene matches: 3. Germline V gene lookup returns CDR1 SGHRS and CDR2 YFSETQ. The CDR3 DNA sequence: TGCGCCAGCAGCTTGATGGGACAGGGGTACCAAGAGACCCAGTACTTC. This gives the protein CASSLMGQGYQETQYF.

This sequence joins TRBV28 and TRBJ2-7, with D possibly being TRBD1 (5 bases). Germline-derived CDR1 and CDR2 are MDHEN and SYDVKM. V was cut by 3 bases and J by 3 bases, with 12 bases left in between. The CDR3 has 14 amino acids. The CDR3 sequence: CASSFRRVLYEQYF. The CDR3, as DNA: TGTGCCAGCAGTTTCCGCAGGGTGCTCTACGAGCAGTACTTC.

This clone was counted only a few times. This chain connects TRBV18 to TRBJ1-5; tentatively, D is TRBD1 (6 bases). This CDR3 spans 15 amino acids. CDR1 and CDR2 (germline): KGHSH, LQKENI. Trimming left V 4 bases short and J 1 base short, with 11 bases between. The CDR3: CASSQPGASNQPQHF. In DNA, the CDR3 is TGTGCCAGCTCACAACCAGGGGCGAGCAATCAGCCCCAGCATTTT.

The chain couples TRBV2 to TRBJ1-2; TRBD1 matches 8 bases. The length of the CDR3 is 15 residues. CDR1 is SNHLY and CDR2 is FYNNEI in the germline V gene. The junction had 10 bases not matched to a gene; V was cut back by 5 bases and J by 5 bases. In DNA form, the CDR3 reads TGTGCCAGCAGTACAGGGACAGGACCCATTTATGGCTACACCTTC. Protein product: CASSTGTGPIYGYTF.

The V and J genes are TRBV6-7 and TRBJ1-3; D is perhaps TRBD1 (5 bases). TRBV6-7 is filed as an ORF, its function uncertain. V lost 5 bases and J lost 2, with 7 bases in between. This CDR3 has 13 residues. This chain's CDR3 is CASSGTTGNTIYF. For the CDR3, the DNA is TGTGCCAGCAGTGGGACTACTGGAAACACCATATATTTT.

The chain combines TRBV9 with TRBJ2-1; 7 bases align to TRBD2. V was pared by 0 bases and J by 7 bases, with 7 bases of the junction left unmatched. The CDR3 has 15 residues. Germline assignment: CDR1 SGDLS and CDR2 YYNGEE. The CDR3 sequence is CASSVVGLSQNEQFF. The DNA for the CDR3 is TGTGCCAGCAGCGTAGTGGGACTATCCCAGAATGAGCAGTTCTTC.

The chain uses TRBV10-2 and TRBJ1-2, with TRBD1 matching 8 bases. The length of the CDR3 is 14 residues. Trimming removed 0 bases from V and 4 bases from J; junction bases left unmatched: 1. Germline V gene sequence: CDR1 WSHSY, CDR2 SAAADI. This CDR3 is CASSESTGVYGYTF. Written as DNA, the CDR3 is TGCGCCAGCAGTGAGTCGACAGGGGTCTATGGCTACACCTTC.

The rearrangement links TRBV28 to TRBJ2-3; the D call may be TRBD1 or TRBD2 (5 bases each). Germline CDR1 and CDR2: MDHEN and SYDVKM. The CDR3 runs to 15 residues. Trimming shortened V by 7 bases and J by 4 bases, and 18 bases separated the two germline ends. CDR3 coding DNA: TGTGCCAGCATCCCCCCGGGACCCGGGGCAGATACGCAGTATTTT. Translating gives CASIPPGPGADTQYF.

The J gene is TRBJ2-5, the V gene TRBV5-1; a weak D match, TRBD1 (6 bases). From germline, CDR1 is SGHRS and CDR2 YFSETQ. CDR3 length: 13 amino acids. V shed 8 bases and J shed 4 bases, with 15 bases lying between them. CDR3 in DNA: TGCGCCAGTAAGAGTGGGACAACAGAGACCCAGTACTTC. It specifies CASKSGTTETQYF.

This chain connects TRBV11-3 to TRBJ2-3; D assignment may be TRBD1 or TRBD2 (5 bases each). The germline V and J ends were trimmed by 5 bases and 3 bases, with 15 bases remaining between them. The CDR3 has 15 amino acids. Germline loops: CDR1 SGHNT, CDR2 YENEEA. The CDR3 here is CASSHRGGLTDTQYF. In nucleotides, the CDR3 is TGTGCCAGCAGCCATCGGGGCGGACTGACAGATACGCAGTATTTT.

This clone occurred a few times. This sequence joins TRBV6-5 and TRBJ2-1; the D gene is possibly TRBD2 (5 bases). The CDR3 has 16 residues. CDR1 MNHEY and CDR2 SVGAGI come from the germline V gene. The V and J ends lost 0 bases and 0 bases respectively, with 9 bases between them. The CDR3 sequence is CASSYSGGFSYNEQFF. CDR3 DNA sequence: TGTGCCAGCAGTTACTCGGGCGGGTTCTCCTACAATGAGCAGTTCTTC.

This rearrangement joins TRBV9 to TRBJ2-5; the D is unclear. The CDR3 contains 15 residues. The ends were cut back, 0 bases at V and 2 bases at J, with 11 bases in the middle. CDR1 is SGDLS and CDR2 is YYNGEE in the germline V gene. CDR3: CASSVGSGQQETQYF. The CDR3 DNA reads TGTGCCAGCAGCGTAGGATCCGGGCAGCAAGAGACCCAGTACTTC. Supplemented by reference TRBV9 and TRBJ2-5, the full variable domain reads DSGVTQTPKHLITATGQRVTLRCSPRSGDLSVYWYQQSLDQGLQFLIQYYNGEERAKGNILERFSAQQFPDLHSELNLSSLELGDSALYFCASSVGSGQQETQYFGPGTRLLVL.

DNA of the CDR3: TGTGCCAGCAGCGTAGTCGGGAGTGGAGATACGCAGTATTTT. Translated: CASSVVGSGDTQYF. V gene TRBV9 combines with J gene TRBJ2-3, with D possibly being TRBD2 (6 bases). Trimming pared 0 bases from V and 5 bases from J, leaving 10 bases between. CDR1 is SGDLS and CDR2 is YYNGEE in the germline V gene. This CDR3 is built from 14 residues. The full variable domain, in which reference TRBV9 and TRBJ2-3 provide the parts outside the CDR3, is DSGVTQTPKHLITATGQRVTLRCSPRSGDLSVYWYQQSLDQGLQFLIQYYNGEERAKGNILERFSAQQFPDLHSELNLSSLELGDSALYFCASSVVGSGDTQYFGPGTRLTVL.

The CDR3 region is CASSLIDRGPTGELFF. The CDR3 DNA reads as TGTGCCAGCAGCCTGATCGACAGGGGGCCTACCGGGGAGCTGTTTTTT. This chain uses TRBV13 with TRBJ2-2; 10 nucleotides line up with TRBD1. The CDR3 contains 16 residues. CDR1 PRHDT and CDR2 FYEKMQ come from the germline V gene (reference sequence). V lost 5 bases and J lost 5; bases outside the gene matches: 8. The variable domain in full, with the rest retrieved from reference TRBV13 and TRBJ2-2, is AAGVIQSPRHLIKEKRETATLKCYPIPRHDTVYWYQQGPGQDPQFLISFYEKMQSDKGSIPDRFSAQQFSDYHSELNMSSLELGDSALYFCASSLIDRGPTGELFFGEGSRLTVL.

This chain joins TRBV5-1 and TRBJ2-5; 11 bases fit TRBD2. V dropped 2 bases and J dropped 5; count of bases not matched to a gene: 5. CDR1 and CDR2 from the germline V gene are SGHRS and YFSETQ. The CDR3 runs 15 residues. Here the CDR3 reads CASSLTSGGRETQYF. Here the CDR3 DNA reads TGCGCCAGCAGCTTAACTAGCGGGGGCCGGGAGACCCAGTACTTC.

The genes are TRBV5-8 and TRBJ2-7; 9 bases line up with TRBD1. The CDR3 extends over 15 amino acids. Germline CDR1 reads SGHTS; CDR2 reads YDEGEE. V shed 2 bases and J 6 bases; nucleotides not matched to a gene: 9. CDR3: CASSFVTGGWFEQYF. Here the CDR3 DNA reads TGTGCCAGCAGCTTTGTGACAGGGGGTTGGTTCGAGCAGTACTTC.

The sample holds many counts of this clone. The CDR3 coding sequence is TGTGCCAGCAGTGAACTGCCCACCGGGGAGCTGTTTTTT. Translation gives CASSELPTGELFF. The chain joins TRBV6-1 to TRBJ2-2; D unresolved. Trimming pared 2 bases from V and 4 bases from J, leaving 5 bases between. The V gene's germline CDR1 is MNHNS and CDR2 SASEGT. The CDR3 runs to 13 residues.

The chain uses TRBV28 and TRBJ2-3; D is perhaps TRBD1 or TRBD2 (5 bases each). The V gene lost 2 bases and the J gene lost 0 bases, with 9 bases spanning the gap. The CDR3 runs 15 residues. Per the germline V gene, CDR1 is MDHEN and CDR2 is SYDVKM. CDR3: CASSLPGPSTDTQYF. The CDR3 bases are TGTGCCAGCAGTTTACCGGGACCTAGCACAGATACGCAGTATTTT. The full variable domain, its missing parts supplied by reference TRBV28 and TRBJ2-3, is DVKVTQSSRYLVKRTGEKVFLECVQDMDHENMFWYRQDPGLGLRLIYFSYDVKMKEKGDIPEGYSVSREKKERFSLILESASTNQTSMYLCASSLPGPSTDTQYFGPGTRLTVL.

V and J are TRBV7-9 and TRBJ2-4; possibly TRBD1 for D (6 bases). The V end lost 2 bases, the J end lost 3 bases, and 20 bases lay between the germline ends. This CDR3 is built from 18 residues. Germline V gene data show CDR1 as SEHNR and CDR2 as FQNEAQ (reference sequence). CDR3 nucleotide sequence: TGTGCCAGCAGCTTATCGCAGGGGATAACTCCCATCAAAAACATTCAGTACTTC. This sequence encodes CASSLSQGITPIKNIQYF. The entire variable domain, with the rest obtained from reference TRBV7-9 and TRBJ2-4, is as follows: DTGVSQNPRHKITKRGQNVTFRCDPISEHNRLYWYRQTLGQGPEFLTYFQNEAQLEKSRLLSDRFSAERPKGSFSTLEIQRTEQGDSAMYLCASSLSQGITPIKNIQYFGAGTRLSVL.

CDR3 in amino acids: CANTREQYV. The CDR3 DNA is TGCGCCAACACCCGAGAGCAGTACGTC. The chain combines TRBV5-1 with TRBJ2-7, with D hard to call. With 9 bases removed from V and 7 bases from J, the gap between germline ends came to 8 bases. The CDR3 has 9 residues. Germline V lookup: CDR1 SGHRS, CDR2 YFSETQ.

This rearrangement joins TRBV5-4 to TRBJ2-1; D gene ambiguous. The germline CDR1 and CDR2 sequences are SGHNT and YYREEE (reference sequence). The V end lost 0 bases, the J end lost 9 bases, and 7 bases lay between the germline ends. CDR3 length: 12 amino acids. The CDR3 protein is CASSLAMAEQFF. CDR3 sequence (DNA): TGTGCCAGCAGCTTGGCGATGGCTGAGCAGTTCTTC.

J is TRBJ2-3 and V is TRBV7-2; tentatively, D is TRBD1 (5 bases). Trimming removed 3 bases at V and 2 bases at J, with 9 bases between. The CDR3 runs 14 residues. Germline CDR1 is SGHTA and CDR2 is FQGNSA. CDR3 in DNA: TGTGCCAGCAGCTTGAACAGGTTCACAGATACGCAGTATTTT. Translation gives CASSLNRFTDTQYF. The whole variable domain, remainder taken from reference TRBV7-2 and TRBJ2-3, is GAGVSQSPSNKVTEKGKDVELRCDPISGHTALYWYRQSLGQGLEFLIYFQGNSAPDKSGLPSDRFSAERTGGSVSTLTIQRTQQEDSAVYLCASSLNRFTDTQYFGPGTRLTVL.

The rearrangement links TRBV11-3 to TRBJ2-2, with D uncertain. The germline V gene encodes CDR1 SGHNT and CDR2 YENEEA. V was clipped by 6 bases and J by 3 bases, with 8 bases between them. This CDR3 is 13 amino acids long. The CDR3 loop is CASSWADTGELFF. For the CDR3, the DNA is TGTGCCAGCAGTTGGGCGGACACCGGGGAGCTGTTTTTT. The full variable domain, in which reference TRBV11-3 and TRBJ2-2 provide the parts outside the CDR3, is EAGVVQSPRYKIIEKKQPVAFWCNPISGHNTLYWYLQNLGQGPELLIRYENEEAVDDSQLPKDRFSAERLKGVDSTLKIQPAELGDSAVYLCASSWADTGELFFGEGSRLTVL.

The V call is TRBV6-1, the J call TRBJ1-5; 7 bases are a match to TRBD1. The CDR3 sequence is 14 residues long. Germline CDR1 reads MNHNS; CDR2 reads SASEGT. After removal of 5 bases from V and 6 bases from J, the junction contained 7 bases not matched to a gene. CDR3 DNA sequence: TGTGCCAGCAGTTTACCGGACAGGTTTCAGCCCCAGCATTTT. The encoded protein is CASSLPDRFQPQHF.